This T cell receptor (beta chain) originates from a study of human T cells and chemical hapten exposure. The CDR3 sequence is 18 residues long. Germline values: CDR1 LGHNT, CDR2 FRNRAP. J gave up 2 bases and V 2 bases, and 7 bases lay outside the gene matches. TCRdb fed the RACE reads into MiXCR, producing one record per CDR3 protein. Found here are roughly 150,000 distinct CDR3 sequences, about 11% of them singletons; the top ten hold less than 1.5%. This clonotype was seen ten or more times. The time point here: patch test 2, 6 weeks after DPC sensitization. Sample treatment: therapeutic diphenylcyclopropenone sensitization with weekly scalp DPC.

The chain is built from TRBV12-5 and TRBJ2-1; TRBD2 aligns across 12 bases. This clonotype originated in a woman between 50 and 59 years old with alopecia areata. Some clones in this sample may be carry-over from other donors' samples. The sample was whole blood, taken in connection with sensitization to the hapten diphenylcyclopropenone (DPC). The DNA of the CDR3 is TGTGCTAGTGGTTTGATCACTAGCGGGAGGAGCCCCTACAATGAGCAGTTCTTC. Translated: CASGLITSGRSPYNEQFF.